The TCR beta chain described here comes from a study of cytomegalovirus exposure and HLA in healthy donors. The donors gave bone marrow, and they were healthy. Likely unrecorded immune exposures existed in these nominally healthy donors. Primers: 60 Vbeta forward and 13 Jbeta reverse. Clones were read by immunoSEQ multiplex PCR, and TCRdb kept only the in-frame ones, dropping some. The sample contains roughly 200,000 clones, roughly four fifths of which appear only once. The sequence came from a woman aged 25 to 45 in good health and CMV-seropositive. The sequenced sample consisted of PBMCs.

This chain's CDR3 is CASSPLPDRGHGNTIYF. The CDR3 DNA is TGTGCCAGCTCACCACTACCAGACAGGGGGCATGGAAACACCATATATTTT. This chain joins TRBV18 and TRBJ1-3; 10 nucleotides agree with TRBD1. CDR3 length: 17 amino acids. With 1 base clipped from V and 3 bases from J, the junction kept 6 bases outside the gene matches. In germline, CDR1 is KGHSH, CDR2 LQKENI. Full variable domain (rest looked up from reference TRBV18 and TRBJ1-3): NAGVMQNPRHLVRRRGQEARLRCSPMKGHSHVYWYRQLPEEGLKFMVYLQKENIIDESGMPKERFSAEFPKEGPSILRIQQVVRGDSAAYFCASSPLPDRGHGNTIYFGEGSWLTVV.